Listed below are T cell receptor beta chains from one sample, sequenced in a study of regulatory T cells. Method: immunoSEQ multiplex PCR; TCRdb's copy keeps in-frame clones and lacks some. The data hold 20,000 to 25,000 clones, with approximately 93% observed a single time. The sample comprised CD8+ T cells sorted from blood. These receptors all stem from a child between 2 and 9 years old with CD3G deficiency. Both conserved end residues are part of each CDR3. A D gene is named only where the DNA matches it firmly. Size is stated for part of the rows, as once, few or many counts, or as a class when the clone is expanded.

J: TRBJ2-1; size: .; D: TRBD2; V: TRBV28; DNA: TGTGCCAGCAGTGGGGGTAGCGGGAAGCCTTATGAGCAGTTCTTC; CDR3: CASSGGSGKPYEQFF
J: TRBJ1-2; size: .; D: .; V: TRBV6-1; DNA: TGTGCCAGCAGTGAATTTTCAGATTACTTCTATGGCTACACCTTC; CDR3: CASSEFSDYFYGYTF
J: TRBJ2-1; size: .; D: TRBD2; V: TRBV5-1; DNA: TGCGCCAGCAGCCAGGGACTAGCGGGAGAAAATGAGCAGTTCTTC; CDR3: CASSQGLAGENEQFF
J: TRBJ2-5; size: .; D: .; V: TRBV7-9; DNA: TGTGCCAGCAGCTTACGCACCCACTACCAAGAGACCCAGTACTTC; CDR3: CASSLRTHYQETQYF
J: TRBJ1-2; size: few; D: TRBD1; V: TRBV4-1; DNA: TGCGCCAGCAGCCGGGCCGGGACAGGGGTTGCCTATGGCTACACCTTC; CDR3: CASSRAGTGVAYGYTF
J: TRBJ2-1; size: .; D: TRBD2; V: TRBV13; DNA: TGTGCCAGCAGCTTCGGACTAGGGCGGAATGAGCAGTTCTTC; CDR3: CASSFGLGRNEQFF
J: TRBJ1-4; size: .; D: TRBD1; V: TRBV9; DNA: TGTGCCAGCGGTGAACCGGACAGGGAGGTGGAAAAACTGTTTTTT; CDR3: CASGEPDREVEKLFF
J: TRBJ2-3; size: .; D: TRBD2; V: TRBV27; DNA: TGTGCCAGCAGTTCTGGACTAGCGGGAGGAGTGCAGTATTTT; CDR3: CASSSGLAGGVQYF
J: TRBJ1-2; size: .; D: .; V: TRBV28; DNA: TGTGCCAGCAGTTTGACGGGAAGTCGAGGAGGCTACACCTTC; CDR3: CASSLTGSRGGYTF
J: TRBJ2-1; size: .; D: TRBD2; V: TRBV11-2; DNA: TGTGCCAGCAGCCCACGCCTAGCGGGAGGGTCGAAATACAATGAGCAGTTCTTC; CDR3: CASSPRLAGGSKYNEQFF